This is a list of T cell receptor beta chains from one sample in a study of response to subunit inactivated influenza vaccine. MiXCR was run by TCRdb on the RT-PCR reads, yielding one entry per CDR3 protein. The sample records about 520,000 distinct CDR3 sequences, roughly 23% being singletons. The source material was CD4+ T cells sorted from PBMCs, sampled about 5 days after vaccination. These TCRs come from a man between 50 and 59 years old who received an inactivated influenza vaccine. The CDR3 runs from the conserved cysteine through the conserved F or W. The D gene is left open where the match is weak. Size is omitted from some rows. Given values are once, few, many or a class for expanded clones.

D: .
V: TRBV24-1
J: TRBJ2-1
length: 17
size: many
DNA: TGTGCCACCAGTGCCGCCCCCGGTCAAACTACTTACAATGAGCAGTTCTTC
CDR3: CATSAAPGQTTYNEQFF

D: .
V: TRBV11-1
J: TRBJ2-2
length: 18
size: once
DNA: TGTGCCAGCAGCCACCGACCGGGGGCCTTATGGAACACCGGGGAGCTGTTTTTT
CDR3: CASSHRPGALWNTGELFF

D: TRBD2
V: TRBV12-3/TRBV12-4
J: TRBJ2-7
length: 15
size: few
DNA: TGTGCCAGCACCCTGAGGGAGGGCCCGGGCCACGAGCAGTACTTC
CDR3: CASTLREGPGHEQYF

D: TRBD1
V: TRBV12-3/TRBV12-4
J: TRBJ2-7
length: 13
size: many
DNA: TGTGCCAGCAGGACAGGGGGCTCCTACGAGCAGTACTTC
CDR3: CASRTGGSYEQYF

D: .
V: TRBV20-1
J: TRBJ2-3
length: 14
size: .
DNA: TGCAGTGCTAGTCCTGGCGGGATCACAGATACGCAGTATTTT
CDR3: CSASPGGITDTQYF

D: TRBD1
V: TRBV5-1
J: TRBJ1-1
length: 14
size: .
DNA: TGCGCCAGCAGTATCACAGGGGGCGCCCCTGAAGCTTTCTTT
CDR3: CASSITGGAPEAFF

D: .
V: TRBV10-3
J: TRBJ2-3
length: 13
size: .
DNA: TGTGCCACCAGCGGCCACAGCACAGATACGCAGTATTTT
CDR3: CATSGHSTDTQYF

D: .
V: TRBV7-2
J: TRBJ2-1
length: 14
size: many
DNA: TGTGCCAGCAGCTTAGGCCCGGGGGCCACGGTGGTATTCTTC
CDR3: CASSLGPGATVVFF

D: .
V: TRBV13
J: TRBJ1-2
length: 13
size: many
DNA: TGTGCCAGCAGCCTCAGACGGAGTTATGGCTACACCTTC
CDR3: CASSLRRSYGYTF

D: TRBD2
V: TRBV20-1
J: TRBJ2-7
length: 11
size: few
DNA: TGCAGTGTAGGCGGGAGCTCCGAGCAGTACTTC
CDR3: CSVGGSSEQYF

D: .
V: TRBV11-1
J: TRBJ2-1
length: 14
size: .
DNA: TGTGCCAGCAGAAAAGCTAGGGAATACAATGAGCAGTTCTTC
CDR3: CASRKAREYNEQFF

D: .
V: TRBV24-1
J: TRBJ2-2
length: 16
size: few
DNA: TGTGCCACCAGTGATTTCGCGGGCAGGGGTTCCGGGGAGCTGTTTTTT
CDR3: CATSDFAGRGSGELFF

D: .
V: TRBV5-1
J: TRBJ1-1
length: 15
size: few
DNA: TGCGCCAGCAGCTTTGAGGCAGATTCAACCTCTGAAGCTTTCTTT
CDR3: CASSFEADSTSEAFF

D: TRBD2
V: TRBV5-6
J: TRBJ2-3
length: 19
size: .
DNA: TGTGCCAGCAGCAAGACTAGCGGGGGCGCCAGGGGTAGCACAGATACGCAGTATTTT
CDR3: CASSKTSGGARGSTDTQYF

D: TRBD1
V: TRBV6-5
J: TRBJ1-1
length: 15
size: .
DNA: TGTGCCAGCAGTTACTTTGGACAGGGGATTGCTGAAGCTTTCTTT
CDR3: CASSYFGQGIAEAFF

D: TRBD1
V: TRBV2
J: TRBJ2-7
length: 15
size: .
DNA: TGTGCCAGCAGTGAAGGACAGGGGGCGGTCTACGAGCAGTACTTC
CDR3: CASSEGQGAVYEQYF

D: TRBD1
V: TRBV27
J: TRBJ2-7
length: 13
size: .
DNA: TGTGCCAGCAGTTACCAGGGGGCCTACGAGCAGTACTTC
CDR3: CASSYQGAYEQYF

D: .
V: TRBV6-5
J: TRBJ2-3
length: 17
size: few
DNA: TGTGCCAGCAGTTCGCCGACAGGAGGCGGGGGTACAGATACGCAGTATTTT
CDR3: CASSSPTGGGGTDTQYF

D: .
V: TRBV28
J: TRBJ2-1
length: 12
size: .
DNA: TGTGTGTCAGTGAGCTCCTACAATGAGCAGTTCTTC
CDR3: CVSVSSYNEQFF

D: .
V: TRBV7-9
J: TRBJ2-7
length: 12
size: .
DNA: TGTGCCAGCAGTTTGAACAGGGTCGAGCAGTACTTC
CDR3: CASSLNRVEQYF

D: .
V: TRBV5-1
J: TRBJ1-5
length: 14
size: few
DNA: TGCGCCAGCAGCTTGGGGGGGGCTCATCAGCCCCAGCATTTT
CDR3: CASSLGGAHQPQHF

D: TRBD2
V: TRBV12-3/TRBV12-4
J: TRBJ2-5
length: 16
size: many
DNA: TGTGCCAGCAGCCCTGGGGGACTAGCGGGACGAGAGACCCAGTACTTC
CDR3: CASSPGGLAGRETQYF

D: .
V: TRBV27
J: TRBJ1-1
length: 13
size: few
DNA: TGTGCCAGCAGTTTCTCCAGAAACACTGAAGCTTTCTTT
CDR3: CASSFSRNTEAFF

D: TRBD1
V: TRBV29-1
J: TRBJ2-7
length: 14
size: .
DNA: TGCAGCGTCTGCCGGGACAGGACTGCCTCCGAGCAGTACTTC
CDR3: CSVCRDRTASEQYF

D: .
V: TRBV9
J: TRBJ1-1
length: 15
size: few
DNA: TGTGCCAGCAGCCCCGATGTAGGGGTGAACACTGAAGCTTTCTTT
CDR3: CASSPDVGVNTEAFF

D: TRBD1
V: TRBV24-1
J: TRBJ1-5
length: 21
size: .
DNA: TGTGCCACCAGTGCCCGAATTGGTACCTATGTGGAACAGGGGAGCAATCAGCCCCAGCATTTT
CDR3: CATSARIGTYVEQGSNQPQHF

D: .
V: TRBV4-2
J: TRBJ2-3
length: 15
size: .
DNA: TGTGCCAGCAGCCAAGGAGGAGGGTTTGCGGATACGCAGTATTTT
CDR3: CASSQGGGFADTQYF

D: .
V: TRBV6-1
J: TRBJ2-1
length: 13
size: .
DNA: TGTGCCAGCAACCTCGGTTCCTACAATGAGCAGTTCTTC
CDR3: CASNLGSYNEQFF

D: .
V: TRBV20-1
J: TRBJ2-3
length: 15
size: .
DNA: TGCAGTGCTAGGGGCTCAAGTCGGAGCACAGATACGCAGTATTTT
CDR3: CSARGSSRSTDTQYF

D: .
V: TRBV7-8
J: TRBJ1-5
length: 15
size: .
DNA: TGTGCCAGCAGCCCCAGCCGAAACAGCAATCAGCCCCAGCATTTT
CDR3: CASSPSRNSNQPQHF

D: .
V: TRBV7-2
J: TRBJ2-7
length: 14
size: many
DNA: TGTGCCAGCAGCTTCCCCCCTCAAACCTACGAGCAGTACTTC
CDR3: CASSFPPQTYEQYF

D: .
V: TRBV12-3/TRBV12-4
J: TRBJ1-1
length: 12
size: few
DNA: TGTGCCAGCACCCTAGGGGGAACTGAAGCTTTCTTT
CDR3: CASTLGGTEAFF

D: TRBD2
V: TRBV20-1
J: TRBJ2-5
length: 15
size: .
DNA: TGCAGTGCTAGGTCAGCGGGAGAAGTTGTTGAGACCCAGTACTTC
CDR3: CSARSAGEVVETQYF

D: .
V: TRBV3-1
J: TRBJ2-3
length: 14
size: .
DNA: TGTGCCAGCAGCCAACCACCCCCCACAGATACGCAGTATTTT
CDR3: CASSQPPPTDTQYF

D: .
V: TRBV6-1
J: TRBJ2-1
length: 15
size: .
DNA: TGTGCCAGCAGTGAAGCGGGGAGCTCCTACAATGAGCAGTTCTTC
CDR3: CASSEAGSSYNEQFF

D: TRBD1
V: TRBV6-2/TRBV6-3
J: TRBJ2-7
length: 15
size: few
DNA: TGTGCCAGCACCCCCCGCCGGGACAGGGTCATCGAGCAGTACTTC
CDR3: CASTPRRDRVIEQYF

D: TRBD1
V: TRBV10-3
J: TRBJ2-2
length: 15
size: .
DNA: TGTGCCATCAGTGAGACGACAGGGACCACCGGGGAGCTGTTTTTT
CDR3: CAISETTGTTGELFF

D: .
V: TRBV20-1
J: TRBJ2-7
length: 15
size: .
DNA: TGCAGTGCTAGGTGGGGGGCCGAGGTCTCCTACGAGCAGTACTTC
CDR3: CSARWGAEVSYEQYF

D: TRBD2
V: TRBV3-1
J: TRBJ2-3
length: 16
size: .
DNA: TGTGCCAGCAGCTCTTGGACTAGCGCGTTCACAGATACGCAGTATTTT
CDR3: CASSSWTSAFTDTQYF

D: .
V: TRBV20-1
J: TRBJ2-2
length: 14
size: .
DNA: TGCAGTGCTAGAGATCTAAAGGGGTCCGGGGAGCTGTTTTTT
CDR3: CSARDLKGSGELFF

D: .
V: TRBV7-9
J: TRBJ1-2
length: 12
size: few
DNA: TGTGCCAGCAGCCTCAGGGCTTATGGCTACACCTTC
CDR3: CASSLRAYGYTF

D: .
V: TRBV10-3
J: TRBJ2-2
length: 14
size: .
DNA: TGTGCCATCAGGACGGGACAGAACACCGGGGAGCTGTTTTTT
CDR3: CAIRTGQNTGELFF

D: TRBD1
V: TRBV20-1
J: TRBJ2-1
length: 14
size: few
DNA: TGCAGTGCTACGGAGACAGGGTCCTACAATGAGCAGTTCTTC
CDR3: CSATETGSYNEQFF

D: .
V: TRBV24-1
J: TRBJ2-1
length: 14
size: few
DNA: TGTGCCACCAGTGAAACAAAGCGGTACAATGAGCAGTTCTTC
CDR3: CATSETKRYNEQFF

D: .
V: TRBV7-2
J: TRBJ2-7
length: 15
size: .
DNA: TGTGCCAGCAGCCCCAGGGGGGGAGGGGTCTACGAGCAGTACTTC
CDR3: CASSPRGGGVYEQYF

D: TRBD1
V: TRBV6-2/TRBV6-3
J: TRBJ2-5
length: 15
size: .
DNA: TGTGCCAGCCGCGCCGGGACAGGGCAGTTTGAAACCCAGTACTTC
CDR3: CASRAGTGQFETQYF

D: .
V: TRBV11-2
J: TRBJ2-1
length: 13
size: .
DNA: TGTGCCAGCAGCCTCGAAGGGTTCGATGAGCAGTTCTTC
CDR3: CASSLEGFDEQFF

D: .
V: TRBV20-1
J: TRBJ2-7
length: 13
size: .
DNA: TGCAGTGCTAGCATCGGCAGGGAATACGAGCAGTACTTC
CDR3: CSASIGREYEQYF

D: TRBD2
V: TRBV10-3
J: TRBJ2-1
length: 15
size: few
DNA: TGTGCCATCAGGCCCGGGACTAGCGGGAGCGATGAGCAGTTCTTC
CDR3: CAIRPGTSGSDEQFF

D: TRBD1
V: TRBV6-1
J: TRBJ2-3
length: 15
size: few
DNA: TGTGCCAGCAGCCTCCGGGACAGAAGCACAGATACGCAGTATTTT
CDR3: CASSLRDRSTDTQYF

D: TRBD1
V: TRBV7-6
J: TRBJ2-7
length: 12
size: .
DNA: TGTGCCAGCAGCGCAAACAGGGGGGTGGTGTACTTC
CDR3: CASSANRGVVYF

D: TRBD2
V: TRBV5-1
J: TRBJ2-5
length: 15
size: .
DNA: TGCGCCAGCAGCTCCTCGAGCGGGAGGGGTGAGACCCAGTACTTC
CDR3: CASSSSSGRGETQYF